This T cell receptor (beta chain) originates from a study of neurological immune-mediated disorders. The CDR3 contains 14 residues. Trimming pared 4 bases from V and 9 bases from J, leaving 19 bases between. The cDNA was produced through 5'RACE with 10-nucleotide random UMIs. From 15-18 subjects, over 180 million TCR-beta sequences were obtained in each sequencing run. TCRdb used MiXCR to reprocess the 5' RACE reads, holding one entry per CDR3 protein. Among just under 45,000 distinct CDR3 sequences listed, roughly 21% were seen once. There are many counts of this clonotype. Its antigen is not identified. Time point noted: technical triplicate 3. Where libraries were unsorted, they were derived from 2 million PBMCs stored at -80 degrees C. Study results and caveats: Patients with HTLV-1-associated myelopathy had the highest level of TCR clonal expansion, whereas patients with multiple sclerosis had the lowest level, falling beneath the level found in healthy controls.

Sequencing was carried out using PBMCs. This TCR was sampled from a man between 60 and 75 years old with HTLV-1-associated myelopathy (HAM/TSP). J is TRBJ2-7 and V is TRBV12-3 or TRBV12-4; tentatively, D is TRBD2 (5 bases). The CDR3 nucleotides are TGTGCCAGCAGTTCCCCCGGGATTCGAAGTGGGCAGTACTTC. This gives the protein CASSSPGIRSGQYF.